The 25 T cell receptor beta chains below were found in one sample sequenced in a study of OX40 agonist ivuxolimab in advanced cancers. Measured with immunoSEQ multiplex PCR; TCRdb has only the in-frame clones, and not every one. The repertoire holds around 40,000 clones, with around four fifths as singletons. Sequenced material: CD4+ or CD8+ T cells sorted from blood, taken in a trial of the OX40 agonist ivuxolimab. Receptors originate from an adult with an advanced solid tumor such as melanoma, head and neck, liver or kidney cancer.

This chain connects TRBV7-8 to TRBJ2-1, with 8 nucleotides matching TRBD2. Germline assignment: CDR1 SGHVS and CDR2 FQNEAQ. Losses at the gene ends were 4 bases for V and 14 bases for J; bases not matched to a gene: 19. This CDR3 is 16 amino acids long. The CDR3 DNA is TGTGCCAGCAGCTCTAACAGGTTTAGAAAAGCGGGGGAAGAGTTCTTC. Its translation: CASSSNRFRKAGEEFF. Together with reference TRBV7-8 and TRBJ2-1, the CDR3 gives the full variable domain: GAGVSQSPRYKVAKRGQDVALRCDPISGHVSLFWYQQALGQGPEFLTYFQNEAQLDKSGLPSDRFFAERPEGSVSTLKIQRTQQEDSAVYLCASSSNRFRKAGEEFFGPGTRLTVL.

The chain carries TRBV7-8 and TRBJ2-5; 11 bases line up with TRBD2. The CDR3 runs to 15 residues. Per germline, CDR1 SGHVS and CDR2 FQNEAQ. The V gene end was trimmed by 6 bases and the J gene end by 13 bases; junction bases not matched to a gene: 16. The CDR3 reads CASRVTGTSGQGGYF. The CDR3 DNA reads as TGTGCCAGCAGGGTGACCGGGACTAGCGGCCAGGGGGGGTACTTC. Complete variable domain (other parts from reference TRBV7-8 and TRBJ2-5): GAGVSQSPRYKVAKRGQDVALRCDPISGHVSLFWYQQALGQGPEFLTYFQNEAQLDKSGLPSDRFFAERPEGSVSTLKIQRTQQEDSAVYLCASRVTGTSGQGGYFGPGTRLLVL.

This chain connects TRBV27 to TRBJ2-7; the D call may be TRBD1 or TRBD2 (5 bases each). The CDR3 extends over 15 amino acids. Germline CDR1 MNHEY, CDR2 SMNVEV (reference sequence). The V gene lost 0 bases and the J gene lost 4 bases, with 13 bases spanning the gap. The CDR3 reads CASSLSMRGVYEQYF. The CDR3 bases are TGTGCCAGCAGTTTATCCATGAGGGGAGTTTACGAGCAGTACTTC.

The gene calls are TRBV2 and TRBJ1-1; D remains ambiguous. The CDR3 is 16 amino acids. V was cut by 1 base and J by 1 base, with 13 bases left in between. Germline V gene sequence: CDR1 SNHLY, CDR2 FYNNEI. The CDR3 is CASSEDKARENTEAFF. For the CDR3, the DNA is TGTGCCAGCAGTGAAGATAAGGCAAGAGAGAACACTGAAGCTTTCTTT.

The rearrangement links TRBV6-1 to TRBJ2-5; D is unclear. The CDR3 is made up of 10 amino acids. Trimming took 9 bases from V and 9 from J, leaving 11 bases between them. Germline lookup yields CDR1 MNHNS and CDR2 SASEGT. Written as DNA, the CDR3 is TGTGCCAGTGGGCCGCTAGCCCAGTACTTC. Residues: CASGPLAQYF.

The chain combines TRBV28 with TRBJ2-5; 8 nucleotides match TRBD2. The junction had 18 bases not matched to a gene; V was cut back by 5 bases and J by 7 bases. This CDR3 comprises 17 residues. From germline, CDR1 is MDHEN and CDR2 SYDVKM. CDR3 nucleotide sequence: TGTGCCAGCAGTACGATAATCCCGGGAGGGCCGAGTGGGACCCAGTACTTC. Its protein product is CASSTIIPGGPSGTQYF.

The chain recombines TRBV9 with TRBJ2-7; 8 bases agree with TRBD2. The germline CDR1 and CDR2 sequences are SGDLS and YYNGEE. The V gene end was trimmed by 0 bases and the J gene end by 4 bases; junction bases not matched to a gene: 9. The CDR3 has 16 amino acids. CDR3 DNA sequence: TGTGCCAGCAGCGTAGATGGGGCGGGAGGTAGGTACGAGCAGTACTTC. Amino acids: CASSVDGAGGRYEQYF.

J is TRBJ1-2 and V is TRBV7-8, with D perhaps matching TRBD1 (6 bases). V was pared by 1 base and J by 4 bases, with 13 bases between. The germline CDR1 and CDR2 sequences are SGHVS and FQNEAQ. This CDR3 is built from 15 residues. The chain's CDR3 is CASSLGTGQTYGYTF. CDR3 DNA: TGTGCCAGCAGCTTAGGGACCGGACAGACCTATGGCTACACCTTC.

The chain carries TRBV2 and TRBJ2-3, with 11 bases lining up with TRBD2. The CDR3 runs 15 residues. Losses at the gene ends were 6 bases for V and 4 bases for J; bases not matched to a gene: 6. Per the germline V gene, CDR1 is SNHLY and CDR2 is FYNNEI. The CDR3 sequence: CASRVGLAVADTQYF. The CDR3 nucleotides read TGTGCCAGCAGGGTGGGACTAGCGGTCGCAGATACGCAGTATTTT.

This chain joins TRBV9 and TRBJ2-7, with D perhaps being TRBD1 or TRBD2 (5 bases each). From germline, CDR1 is SGDLS and CDR2 YYNGEE. The V gene lost 4 bases and the J gene lost 6 bases, with 14 bases spanning the gap. The length of the CDR3 is 13 residues. CDR3 bases: TGTGCCAGCAGCTCGGGACCAATGGGCGAGCAGTACTTC. Translating gives CASSSGPMGEQYF.

The rearrangement uses TRBV11-2 and TRBJ1-1; D might be TRBD1 (6 bases). Germline values: CDR1 SGHAT, CDR2 FQNNGV. The CDR3 is made up of 14 amino acids. Trimming left V 3 bases short and J 0 bases short, with 8 bases between. The CDR3 here is CASSFGTLNTEAFF. CDR3 in DNA: TGTGCCAGCAGCTTCGGGACACTGAACACTGAAGCTTTCTTT.

This chain connects TRBV19 to TRBJ2-4, with TRBD2 matching 10 bases. CDR1 is LNHDA, CDR2 SQIVND, per germline (reference sequence). The CDR3 has 19 amino acids. With 3 bases clipped from V and 4 bases from J, the junction kept 15 bases outside the gene matches. CDR3 sequence (DNA): TGTGCCAGTAGTATGGGGGAGCGGGAGGGACGTTCGGGAAAAAACATTCAGTACTTC. It specifies CASSMGEREGRSGKNIQYF.

The V gene is TRBV29-1, the J gene TRBJ2-3; TRBD2 agrees at 7 bases. J lost 8 bases, V lost 7 bases, and 9 bases had no gene match. The germline V gene has CDR1 SQVTM and CDR2 ANQGSEA. The CDR3 totals 12 residues. CDR3 amino acids: CSAGLVGTTQYF. For the CDR3, the DNA is TGCAGCGCCGGACTAGTCGGAACTACGCAGTATTTT.

This clone was picked up one time. The chain employs TRBV19 and TRBJ1-1, with a tentative D call TRBD1 (6 bases). Trimming left V 3 bases short and J 4 bases short, with 15 bases between. The CDR3 runs 15 residues. From germline, CDR1 is LNHDA and CDR2 SQIVND (reference sequence). In nucleotides, the CDR3 is TGTGCCAGTAGTATTCGGAGAGGGGGTGGCACTGAAGCTTTCTTT. It specifies CASSIRRGGGTEAFF.

The chain carries TRBV9 and TRBJ1-3; D is uncertain. V was pared by 3 bases and J by 8 bases, with 15 bases between. Germline values: CDR1 SGDLS, CDR2 YYNGEE. The CDR3 runs to 14 residues. The CDR3, as DNA: TGTGCCAGCAGCGCACGGACCCTCGGAGACACCATATATTTT. Translating it yields CASSARTLGDTIYF.

CDR3 amino acids: CASSEVGQGVHNEQFF. CDR3 in DNA: TGTGCCAGCAGTGAAGTGGGACAGGGGGTTCACAATGAGCAGTTCTTC. The gene calls are TRBV6-1 and TRBJ2-1, with TRBD1 matching over 11 bases. The length of the CDR3 is 16 residues. Germline V gene lookup returns CDR1 MNHNS and CDR2 SASEGT. Losses at the gene ends were 1 base for V and 5 bases for J; bases not matched to a gene: 4.

The chain employs TRBV7-9 and TRBJ1-1; 10 bases map to TRBD1. Germline-derived CDR1 and CDR2 are SEHNR and FQNEAQ (reference sequence). CDR3 length: 12 amino acids. Trimming at V came to 4 bases and at J to 8 bases, leaving 1 base not matched to a gene. CDR3 region: CASSWTGGEAFF. Here the CDR3 DNA reads TGTGCCAGCAGCTGGACAGGGGGGGAAGCTTTCTTT.

This chain connects TRBV18 to TRBJ1-4; D may be TRBD1 (5 bases). This CDR3 contains 13 residues. Trimming pared 7 bases from V and 3 bases from J, leaving 9 bases between. The germline V gene encodes CDR1 KGHSH and CDR2 LQKENI. As DNA, the CDR3 is TGTGCCAGCTACAGGACTTCTAATGAAAAACTGTTTTTT. It is translated as CASYRTSNEKLFF. Supplemented by reference TRBV18 and TRBJ1-4, the full variable domain reads NAGVMQNPRHLVRRRGQEARLRCSPMKGHSHVYWYRQLPEEGLKFMVYLQKENIIDESGMPKERFSAEFPKEGPSILRIQQVVRGDSAAYFCASYRTSNEKLFFGSGTQLSVL.

The CDR3 here is CASSLSGTSQETQYF. CDR3 in DNA: TGTGCCAGCAGCTTATCCGGGACTAGCCAGGAGACCCAGTACTTC. The chain recombines TRBV7-3 with TRBJ2-5, with 9 nucleotides matching TRBD2. Trimming cost V 2 bases and J 5 bases; bases outside gene matches: 6. Germline V gene data show CDR1 as SGHTA and CDR2 as FQGTGA. This CDR3 is built from 15 residues.

The chain couples TRBV6-5 to TRBJ1-1; D ambiguous. The CDR3 runs 13 residues. Between the trimmed V and J ends, which lost 7 bases and 4 bases, there was a span of 13 bases. The germline V gene encodes CDR1 MNHEY and CDR2 SVGAGI. The CDR3 DNA reads TGTGCCAGCACAAGTCCCGAGGCCACTGAAGCTTTCTTT. Translating it yields CASTSPEATEAFF.

CDR3 sequence (DNA): TGTGCCAGCAGTTTATCCAACCCCACGGATACGCAGTATTTT. Its translation: CASSLSNPTDTQYF. This rearrangement joins TRBV28 to TRBJ2-3; D is unresolved. The CDR3 covers 14 residues. Germline CDR1 MDHEN, CDR2 SYDVKM. Trimming stripped 1 base from V and 6 bases from J, with 11 bases between.

The chain combines TRBV5-1 with TRBJ2-1; 14 bases agree with TRBD2. With V trimmed by 0 bases and J by 7 bases, 6 bases remained unmatched. Germline CDR1 and CDR2: SGHRS and YFSETQ. This CDR3 spans 17 amino acids. The CDR3 DNA follows: TGCGCCAGCAGCTTGGACGGGACTAGCGGGAGAGGTAATGAGCAGTTCTTC. It specifies CASSLDGTSGRGNEQFF.

This chain links TRBV11-2 with TRBJ2-3, with D possibly TRBD2 on 6 matching bases. V was cut by 5 bases and J by 2 bases, with 17 bases left in between. The CDR3 runs to 16 residues. Germline-derived CDR1 and CDR2 are SGHAT and FQNNGV. CDR3 sequence: CASSLRLGTYTDTQYF. CDR3 coding DNA: TGTGCCAGCAGCCTCCGACTAGGAACGTACACAGATACGCAGTATTTT.

The rearrangement links TRBV10-3 to TRBJ2-7; unclear D gene. The V end lost 3 bases, the J end lost 9 bases, and 12 bases lay between the germline ends. Germline V gene data show CDR1 as ENHRY and CDR2 as SYGVKD. This CDR3 region has 12 residues. The chain's CDR3 is CAISDGVRGQYF. CDR3 nucleotide sequence: TGTGCCATCAGTGATGGGGTACGCGGGCAGTACTTC.

The V gene is TRBV28, the J gene TRBJ1-2; D is undetermined. The length of the CDR3 is 14 residues. V lost 2 bases and J 8 bases, leaving 15 bases between the germline ends. Germline V gene sequence: CDR1 MDHEN, CDR2 SYDVKM. The CDR3 region has the DNA TGTGCCAGCAGTTTAATTGTTCGCGACGGGGGCTACACCTTC. Its protein is CASSLIVRDGGYTF.